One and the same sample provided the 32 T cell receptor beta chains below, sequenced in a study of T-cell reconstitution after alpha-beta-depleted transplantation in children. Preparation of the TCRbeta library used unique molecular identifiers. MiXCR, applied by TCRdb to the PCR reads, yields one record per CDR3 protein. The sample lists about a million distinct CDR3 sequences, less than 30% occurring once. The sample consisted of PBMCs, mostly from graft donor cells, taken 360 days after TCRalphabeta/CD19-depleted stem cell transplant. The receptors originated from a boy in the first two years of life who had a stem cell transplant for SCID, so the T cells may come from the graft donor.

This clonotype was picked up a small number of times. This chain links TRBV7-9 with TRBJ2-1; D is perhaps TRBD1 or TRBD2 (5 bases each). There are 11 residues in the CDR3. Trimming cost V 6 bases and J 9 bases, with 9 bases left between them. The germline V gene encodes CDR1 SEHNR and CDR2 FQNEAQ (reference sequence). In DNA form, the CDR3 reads TGTGCCAGCAGAAAGAGGGGTGAGCAGTTCTTC. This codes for CASRKRGEQFF.

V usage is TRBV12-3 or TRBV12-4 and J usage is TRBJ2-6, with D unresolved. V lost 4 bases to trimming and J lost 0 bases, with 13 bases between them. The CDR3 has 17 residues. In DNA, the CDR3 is TGTGCCAGCAGTTCATTCTTAGTCTACTCTGGGGCCAACGTCCTGACTTTC. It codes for CASSSFLVYSGANVLTF.

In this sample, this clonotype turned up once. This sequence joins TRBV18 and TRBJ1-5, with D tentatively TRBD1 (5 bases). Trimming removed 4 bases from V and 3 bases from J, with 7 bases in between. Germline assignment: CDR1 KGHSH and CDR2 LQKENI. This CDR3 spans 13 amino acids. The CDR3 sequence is CASSRGVNQPQHF. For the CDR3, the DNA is TGTGCCAGCTCACGAGGGGTCAATCAGCCCCAGCATTTT. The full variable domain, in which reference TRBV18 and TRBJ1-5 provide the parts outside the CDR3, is NAGVMQNPRHLVRRRGQEARLRCSPMKGHSHVYWYRQLPEEGLKFMVYLQKENIIDESGMPKERFSAEFPKEGPSILRIQQVVRGDSAAYFCASSRGVNQPQHFGDGTRLSIL.

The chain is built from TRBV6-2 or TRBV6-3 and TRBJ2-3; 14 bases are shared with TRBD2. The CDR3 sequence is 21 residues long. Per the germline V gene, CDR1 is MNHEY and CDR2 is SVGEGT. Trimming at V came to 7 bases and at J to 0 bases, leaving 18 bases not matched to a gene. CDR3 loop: CASTITSQGLAGDTSTDTQYF. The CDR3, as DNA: TGTGCCAGCACCATTACCTCCCAGGGACTAGCGGGGGATACTAGCACAGATACGCAGTATTTT.

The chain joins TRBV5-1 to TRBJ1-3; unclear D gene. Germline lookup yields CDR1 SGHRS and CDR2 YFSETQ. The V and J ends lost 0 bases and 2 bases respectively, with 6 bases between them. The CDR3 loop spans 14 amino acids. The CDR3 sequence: CASSLGAAGNTIYF. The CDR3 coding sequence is TGCGCCAGCAGCTTGGGGGCTGCTGGAAACACCATATATTTT.

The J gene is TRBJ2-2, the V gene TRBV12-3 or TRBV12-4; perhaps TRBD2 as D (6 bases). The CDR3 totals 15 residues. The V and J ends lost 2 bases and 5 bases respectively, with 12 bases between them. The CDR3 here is CASSLRGKVTGELFF. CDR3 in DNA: TGTGCCAGCAGTTTACGGGGGAAGGTGACCGGGGAGCTGTTTTTT.

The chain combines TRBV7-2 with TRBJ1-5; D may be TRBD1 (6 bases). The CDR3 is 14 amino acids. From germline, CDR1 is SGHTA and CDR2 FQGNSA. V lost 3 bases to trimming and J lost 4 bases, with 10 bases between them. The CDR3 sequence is CASSFDGQNQPQHF. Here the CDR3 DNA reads TGTGCCAGCAGCTTCGACGGACAGAATCAGCCCCAGCATTTT.

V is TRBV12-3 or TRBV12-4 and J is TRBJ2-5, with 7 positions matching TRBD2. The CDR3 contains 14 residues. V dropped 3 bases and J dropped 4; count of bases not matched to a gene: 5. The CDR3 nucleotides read TGTGCCAGCAGTTTTCGGGCTAGCGGAGAGACCCAGTACTTC. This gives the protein CASSFRASGETQYF.

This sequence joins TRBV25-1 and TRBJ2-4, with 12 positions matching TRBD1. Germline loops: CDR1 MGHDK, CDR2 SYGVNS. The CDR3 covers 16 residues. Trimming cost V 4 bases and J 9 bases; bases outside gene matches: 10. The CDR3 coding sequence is TGTGCCAGCAGTGGGCCGGGACAGGGGGCTCGTGGCATTCAGTACTTC. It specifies CASSGPGQGARGIQYF. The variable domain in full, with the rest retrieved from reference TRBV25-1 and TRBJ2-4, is EADIYQTPRYLVIGTGKKITLECSQTMGHDKMYWYQQDPGMELHLIHYSYGVNSTEKGDLSSESTVSRIRTEHFPLTLESARPSHTSQYLCASSGPGQGARGIQYFGAGTRLSVL.

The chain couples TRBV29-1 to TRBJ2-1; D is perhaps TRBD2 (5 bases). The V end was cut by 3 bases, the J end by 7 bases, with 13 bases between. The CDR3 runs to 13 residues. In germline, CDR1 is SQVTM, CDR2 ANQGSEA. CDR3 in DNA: TGCAGCGTTGACAGTCGGGGATGGAATGAGCAGTTCTTC. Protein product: CSVDSRGWNEQFF.

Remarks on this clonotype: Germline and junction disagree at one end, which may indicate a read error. The CDR3, as DNA: TGCGCCAGCAGCCAAGATCGTAGCTATAACTCACCCCTCCACTTT. Protein product: CASSQDRSYNSPLHF. This chain links TRBV4-3 with TRBJ1-6; no clear D. Per germline, CDR1 LGHNA and CDR2 YSLEER. The CDR3 sequence is 15 residues long.

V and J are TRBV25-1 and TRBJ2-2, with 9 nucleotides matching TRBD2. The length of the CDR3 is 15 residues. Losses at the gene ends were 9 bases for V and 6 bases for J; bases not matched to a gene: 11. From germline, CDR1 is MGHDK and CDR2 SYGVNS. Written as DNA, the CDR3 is TGTGCCAGTCCCGCCGGGACTAGCTCTGCCGGGGAGCTGTTTTTT. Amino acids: CASPAGTSSAGELFF.

In nucleotides, the CDR3 is TGTGCCCATGGGGTAGGGCCTCGGGGCTTCCAAGAGACCCAGTACTTC. This encodes CAHGVGPRGFQETQYF. V is TRBV28 and J is TRBJ2-5; D tentatively reads TRBD1 or TRBD2 (5 bases each). CDR1 MDHEN and CDR2 SYDVKM come from the germline V gene. Trimming left V 11 bases short and J 1 base short, with 23 bases between. This CDR3 has 16 amino acids. Full variable domain (remainder filled in from reference TRBV28 and TRBJ2-5): DVKVTQSSRYLVKRTGEKVFLECVQDMDHENMFWYRQDPGLGLRLIYFSYDVKMKEKGDIPEGYSVSREKKERFSLILESASTNQTSMYLCAHGVGPRGFQETQYFGPGTRLLVL.

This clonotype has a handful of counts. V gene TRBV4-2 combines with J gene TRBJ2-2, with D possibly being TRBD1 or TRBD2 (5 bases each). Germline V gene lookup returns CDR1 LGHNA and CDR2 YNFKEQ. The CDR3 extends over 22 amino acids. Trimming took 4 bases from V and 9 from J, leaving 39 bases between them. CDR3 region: CASSLRTPGTGGTRSRTWELFF. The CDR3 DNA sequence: TGTGCCAGCAGCCTACGCACCCCAGGGACGGGTGGGACCAGATCCCGTACCTGGGAGCTGTTTTTT.

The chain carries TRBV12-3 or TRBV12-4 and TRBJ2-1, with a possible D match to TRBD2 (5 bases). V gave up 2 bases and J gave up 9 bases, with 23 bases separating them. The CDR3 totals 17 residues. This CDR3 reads CASSLSLMRAPRGEQFF. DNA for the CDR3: TGTGCCAGCAGTTTAAGCCTAATGAGGGCACCGAGAGGTGAGCAGTTCTTC.

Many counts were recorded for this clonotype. The CDR3 sequence is CASSLFELPGNTIYF. The CDR3 region has the DNA TGTGCCAGCAGCTTGTTTGAATTACCTGGAAACACCATATATTTT. V usage is TRBV5-6 and J usage is TRBJ1-3; unclear D gene. Trimming stripped 1 base from V and 2 bases from J, with 10 bases between. The CDR3 is made up of 15 amino acids. Germline V gene lookup returns CDR1 SGHDT and CDR2 YYEEEE.

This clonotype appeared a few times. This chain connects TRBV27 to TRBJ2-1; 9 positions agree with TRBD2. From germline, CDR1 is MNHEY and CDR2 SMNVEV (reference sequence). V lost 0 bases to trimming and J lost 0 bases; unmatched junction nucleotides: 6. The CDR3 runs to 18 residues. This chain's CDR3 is CASSLSRLAGISYNEQFF. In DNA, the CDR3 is TGTGCCAGCAGTTTATCGAGGCTAGCGGGGATCTCCTACAATGAGCAGTTCTTC.

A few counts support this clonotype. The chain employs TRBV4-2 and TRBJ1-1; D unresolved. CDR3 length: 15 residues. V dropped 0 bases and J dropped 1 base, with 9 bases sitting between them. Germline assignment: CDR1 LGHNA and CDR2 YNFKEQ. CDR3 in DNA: TGTGCCAGCAGCCAAGAGTGGGGAGCGAACACTGAAGCTTTCTTT. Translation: CASSQEWGANTEAFF.

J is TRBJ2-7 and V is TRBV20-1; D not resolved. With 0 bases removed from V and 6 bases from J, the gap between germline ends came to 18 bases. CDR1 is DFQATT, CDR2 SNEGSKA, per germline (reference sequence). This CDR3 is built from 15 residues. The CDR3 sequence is CSARDPLLNLREQYF. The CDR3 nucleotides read TGCAGTGCTAGAGACCCACTCCTCAACCTACGCGAGCAGTACTTC.

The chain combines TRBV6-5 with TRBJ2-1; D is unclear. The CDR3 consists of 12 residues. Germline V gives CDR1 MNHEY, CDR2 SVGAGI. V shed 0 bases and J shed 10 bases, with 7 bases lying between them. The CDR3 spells CASSYSSKEQFF. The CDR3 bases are TGTGCCAGCAGTTACTCGTCAAAGGAGCAGTTCTTC.

The CDR3 is CASSHEGLEQETQYF. CDR3 sequence (DNA): TGTGCCAGCAGTCACGAAGGACTGGAGCAAGAGACCCAGTACTTC. This chain connects TRBV12-3 or TRBV12-4 to TRBJ2-5; a possible D gene is TRBD2 (5 bases). V was pared by 5 bases and J by 2 bases, with 15 bases between. This CDR3 is 15 amino acids long.

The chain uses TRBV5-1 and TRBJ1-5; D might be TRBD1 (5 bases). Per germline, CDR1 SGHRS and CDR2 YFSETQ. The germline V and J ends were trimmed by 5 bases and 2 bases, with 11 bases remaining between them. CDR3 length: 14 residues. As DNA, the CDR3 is TGCGCCAGCAGGCAGGGCGTCGGCAATCAGCCCCAGCATTTT. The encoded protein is CASRQGVGNQPQHF.

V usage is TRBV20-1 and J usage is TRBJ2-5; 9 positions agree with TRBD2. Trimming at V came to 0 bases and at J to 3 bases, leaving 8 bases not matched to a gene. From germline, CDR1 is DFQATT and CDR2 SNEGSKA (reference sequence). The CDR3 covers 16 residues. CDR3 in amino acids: CSARDGQRGDKETQYF. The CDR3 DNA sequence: TGCAGTGCTAGAGATGGGCAGCGGGGGGACAAAGAGACCCAGTACTTC.

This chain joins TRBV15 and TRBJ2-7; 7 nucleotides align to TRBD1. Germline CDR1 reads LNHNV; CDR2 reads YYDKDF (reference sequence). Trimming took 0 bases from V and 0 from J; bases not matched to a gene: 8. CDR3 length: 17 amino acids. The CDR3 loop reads CATSRDRWDSPSYEQYF. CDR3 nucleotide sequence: TGTGCCACCAGCAGAGATAGGTGGGACAGCCCCTCCTACGAGCAGTACTTC.

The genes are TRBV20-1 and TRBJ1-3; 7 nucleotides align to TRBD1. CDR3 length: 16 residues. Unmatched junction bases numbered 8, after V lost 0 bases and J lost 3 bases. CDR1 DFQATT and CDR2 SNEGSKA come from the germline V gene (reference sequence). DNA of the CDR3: TGCAGTGCTAGAGATAACTACAGGGGCGTTGGAAACACCATATATTTT. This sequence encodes CSARDNYRGVGNTIYF.

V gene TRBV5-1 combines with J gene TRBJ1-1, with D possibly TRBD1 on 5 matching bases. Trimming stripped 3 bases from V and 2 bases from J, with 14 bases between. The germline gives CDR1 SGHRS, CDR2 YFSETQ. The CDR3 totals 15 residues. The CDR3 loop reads CASSSGTILNTEAFF. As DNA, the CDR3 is TGCGCCAGCAGCTCCGGGACCATTTTAAACACTGAAGCTTTCTTT.

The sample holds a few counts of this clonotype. This CDR3 reads CASSQAGQGAFF. CDR3 sequence (DNA): TGCGCCAGCAGCCAAGCTGGACAGGGAGCTTTCTTT. The chain employs TRBV4-1 and TRBJ1-1; 8 bases are shared with TRBD1. The CDR3 contains 12 residues. J was trimmed by 10 bases and V by 1 base; bases with no gene match: 2. Germline V gene lookup returns CDR1 MGHRA and CDR2 YSYEKL.

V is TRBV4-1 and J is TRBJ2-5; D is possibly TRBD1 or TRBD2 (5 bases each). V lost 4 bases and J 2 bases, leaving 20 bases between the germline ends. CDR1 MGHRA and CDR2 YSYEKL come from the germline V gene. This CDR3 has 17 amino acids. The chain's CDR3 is CASSPLNRGAQQETQYF. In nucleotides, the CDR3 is TGCGCCAGCAGCCCCCTCAACAGAGGGGCCCAACAAGAGACCCAGTACTTC.

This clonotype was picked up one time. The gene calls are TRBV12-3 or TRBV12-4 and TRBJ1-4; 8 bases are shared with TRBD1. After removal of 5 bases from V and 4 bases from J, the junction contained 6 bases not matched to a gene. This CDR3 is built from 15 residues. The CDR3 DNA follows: TGTGCCAGCAGTCCGGGACAGGTTTTTAATGAAAAACTGTTTTTT. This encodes CASSPGQVFNEKLFF.

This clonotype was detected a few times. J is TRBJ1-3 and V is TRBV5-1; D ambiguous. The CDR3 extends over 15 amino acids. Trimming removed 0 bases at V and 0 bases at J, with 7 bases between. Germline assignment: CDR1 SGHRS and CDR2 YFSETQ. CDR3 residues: CASSLAGSSGNTIYF. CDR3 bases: TGCGCCAGCAGCTTGGCGGGTAGCTCTGGAAACACCATATATTTT.

This chain's CDR3 is CASSLVSGVPQPQHF. The CDR3 bases are TGTGCCAGCAGTTTAGTCAGTGGGGTCCCTCAGCCCCAGCATTTT. V gene TRBV12-3 or TRBV12-4 combines with J gene TRBJ1-5; D is unclear. V lost 1 base and J 6 bases, leaving 13 bases between the germline ends. CDR3 length equals 15 residues.

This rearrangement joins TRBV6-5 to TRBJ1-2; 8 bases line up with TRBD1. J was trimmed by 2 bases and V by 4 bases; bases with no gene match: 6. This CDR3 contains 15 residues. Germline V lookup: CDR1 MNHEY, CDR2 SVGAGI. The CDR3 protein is CASSLGQEFNYGYTF. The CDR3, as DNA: TGTGCCAGCAGTTTGGGACAGGAATTCAACTATGGCTACACCTTC.